The sequence of this T cell receptor beta chain was determined in a study of beta chain features in type 1 diabetes (dated by TCRdb to the late 2010s). Turning to the overall study: Mean age, gender distribution, total cell number and subset yield were not different between patients and healthy donors. Regulatory and stem cell-like memory subsets were obtained from only 8 patients and roughly 8 healthy donors, while naive and central memory subsets were obtained from all 30 or so donors. A total of roughly 100 million sorted cells were examined across all samples, and the number of cells per subset was strongly correlated with RNA yield. In the study, recently diagnosed type 1 diabetes patients and matched healthy donors were compared on the TCRB repertoires of their sorted circulating CD4+ T cell subsets.

This clone has only a few counts. Its antigen is currently not known. Within one base of it there is no much larger clone, and no base qualities were kept. Each donor gave one peripheral blood draw, averaging approximately 110 mL, which was collected into heparinised tubes. A BD FACSAria II was used to sort naive, central memory, regulatory and stem cell-like memory CD4+ T cells with a panel that included CD45RO, CCR7, CD25, CD127, CD95 and CD27. A purity above 98% was achieved for all sorted populations. PBMCs were separated immediately by Lymphoprep density gradient centrifugation and were stained directly, without being cultured. So that batch effects would be minimized, each experiment stained and sorted samples in pairs, pairing one healthy donor with one patient. The CDR3 contains 16 residues, cysteine and phenylalanine counted. The retained sequence is limited to the CDR3, 48 bases, with the frame set at the first base. The germline V gene encodes CDR1 MNHNY and CDR2 SVGAGI (reference sequence). The junction shows trimming of 0 bases on V and 4 bases on J, and the gene matches do not reach 7 bases of it.

The study at large found these results: Patients with type 1 diabetes made fewer insertions and deleted more nucleotides at VDJ recombination sites, implying thymic rearrangement abnormalities. The naive, central memory and regulatory TCRB repertoires appeared to resemble one another more closely among patients than among healthy donors. Shorter templates might have been favored by PCR, but patient and control samples were amplified and corrected together, so both groups would have been affected equally by any skew. Only small numbers of individuals were included in the HLA sub-analyses, which left unresolved whether HLA type had any influence on TCRB rearrangement. In all four CD4+ subsets, TCRB CDR3 length was moderately but significantly shorter in type 1 diabetes patients. Because cDNA rather than genomic DNA was sequenced, highly expressing activated cells could have been over-represented, although no difference in activation and CD3 levels was found between groups.

The High Capacity cDNA Reverse Transcription Kit was used to reverse transcribe all of the isolated RNA, meaning that expressed TCRB transcripts were what got sequenced. Naive, central memory and regulatory T cell samples underwent deep immunoSEQ sequencing, averaging around 4 million total reads per sample. Sorted cells were lysed in RLT buffer and RNA was extracted with DNase-treated RNeasy Micro or Mini kits, depending on cell number. Each cell subset was processed on its own to prevent cross-contamination, while patient and healthy donor samples were processed together. TCRB sequences were amplified from cDNA with the immunoSEQ multiplex PCR, producing 87-bp fragments spanning the CDR3 region. Amplicons were sequenced on the Illumina HiSeq platform. The source study handled its data this way. Synthetic template baselines were used to correct PCR bias computationally, reads within Hamming distance 2 were collapsed together, and singletons that could not be merged were discarded. Reads were aligned against IMGT to assign V, D and J genes, CDR3 length and insertions or deletions at six rearrangement sites. Clonotype counts were normalized to sorted cell number within each subset before computing true diversity and Gini coefficients with the tcR R package. The overlap coefficient, calculated on TCRB nucleotide sequences, was used to measure repertoire sharing. Out-of-frame TCRB sequences from naive cells were analyzed as a proxy for the pre-selection repertoire. What TCRdb holds here is the immuneACCESS table cut down to in-frame rearrangements. Part of the clones is not present; checked against another copy, under half of the missing clones reflect an unresolved V gene, and the others are unexplained. For V, J and clone size, that table is used; D and trimming come from the DNA. Recorded for this sample are about 700,000 clones; roughly 13% of them occurred a single time. Of the sample, 0.022% is held by the ten largest clones.

This TCR was sampled from a man aged 18-30 years with type 1 diabetes. This sequence uses TRBV6-6 and TRBJ1-2, and TRBD1 matches 8 of the central bases. Input material: naive CD4+ T cells from blood. This specimen's cell subset or site label, per the study, means: true naive CD4+ T cells. The nucleotide sequence reads as follows: TGTGCCAGCAGTTACTCTGAACAGGGGGTGTCCTATGGCTACACCTTC. Its amino acids are CASSYSEQGVSYGYTF.